This TCR beta chain was found in a study of blood T cell repertoires in COVID-19. Libraries were prepared by immunoSEQ multiplex PCR; TCRdb keeps only in-frame clonotypes and omits some of them. The profile covers about 26,000 clones, with 70% to 90% appearing a single time and around 2.8% taken by the ten largest. The CDR3 extends over 15 amino acids. V shed 4 bases, J shed 4 bases, and the junction held 6 bases outside the gene matches. From germline, CDR1 is SNHLY and CDR2 FYNNEI. The chain employs TRBV2 and TRBJ1-3, with TRBD1 matching 8 bases. The receptor was isolated from a human donor in a cohort sampled during active COVID-19. Sequencing was done on a sample of peripheral blood. CDR3 DNA: TGTGCCAGCAGTGGGAACAGGGGGGAAGGAAACACCATATATTTT. It encodes CASSGNRGEGNTIYF.